These 17 T cell receptor beta chains were sequenced from one sample in a study of identifying expanded T cells in peripheral blood. TCRdb's table, derived via immunoSEQ multiplex PCR, lists solely in-frame clones and lacks some. The sample shows under 85,000 clones, roughly 84% of them seen only once. Sequencing used blood. These receptors were collected from a person aged 18 to 70 in good health.

V is TRBV28 and J is TRBJ2-7; D is undetermined. The germline V and J ends were trimmed by 5 bases and 2 bases, with 13 bases remaining between them. This CDR3 has 14 amino acids. Germline V lookup: CDR1 MDHEN, CDR2 SYDVKM. This chain's CDR3 is CASSLQTVPYEQYF. CDR3 sequence (DNA): TGTGCCAGCAGTCTACAGACGGTTCCCTACGAGCAGTACTTC.

The chain is built from TRBV28 and TRBJ2-7; D is ambiguous. CDR3 length: 14 amino acids. The germline V and J ends were trimmed by 3 bases and 1 base, with 10 bases remaining between them. The germline V gene has CDR1 MDHEN and CDR2 SYDVKM. The CDR3 nucleotides are TGTGCCAGCAGTTTCTTCGCCAGGTCCTACGAGCAGTACTTC. Residues: CASSFFARSYEQYF.

This clone was observed a handful of times. This chain links TRBV28 with TRBJ2-1; TRBD2 agrees at 15 bases. Trimming cost V 7 bases and J 9 bases; bases outside gene matches: 4. The length of the CDR3 is 14 residues. Germline CDR1 MDHEN, CDR2 SYDVKM. DNA of the CDR3: TGTGCCAGCACCGGGACTAGCGGGAGGTTTGAGCAGTTCTTC. Translation gives CASTGTSGRFEQFF.

V gene TRBV5-1 combines with J gene TRBJ2-3; D is uncertain. The CDR3 has 13 residues. Germline lookup yields CDR1 SGHRS and CDR2 YFSETQ. The V gene lost 4 bases and the J gene lost 3 bases, with 9 bases spanning the gap. CDR3 protein: CASSLTSTDTQYF. CDR3 in DNA: TGCGCCAGCAGCCTGACGAGTACAGATACGCAGTATTTT. The variable domain in full, completed from reference TRBV5-1 and TRBJ2-3, reads KAGVTQTPRYLIKTRGQQVTLSCSPISGHRSVSWYQQTPGQGLQFLFEYFSETQRNKGNFPGRFSGRQFSNSRSEMNVSTLELGDSALYLCASSLTSTDTQYFGPGTRLTVL.

The chain has TRBV18 and TRBJ2-5; maybe TRBD2 (5 bases). The CDR3 has 14 residues. V was trimmed by 4 bases and J by 10 bases, leaving 19 bases between them. Germline CDR1 reads KGHSH; CDR2 reads LQKENI. DNA of the CDR3: TGTGCCAGCTCACGCGAAACACGAGGAGAGGGCCAGTACTTC. This gives the protein CASSRETRGEGQYF.

This sequence joins TRBV28 and TRBJ2-7; D gene ambiguous. The CDR3 spans 11 residues. Germline values: CDR1 MDHEN, CDR2 SYDVKM. V lost 5 bases and J lost 6, with 8 bases in between. CDR3: CASSRNTEQYF. CDR3 in DNA: TGTGCCAGCAGTCGCAATACCGAGCAGTACTTC. Full variable domain (missing parts from reference TRBV28 and TRBJ2-7): DVKVTQSSRYLVKRTGEKVFLECVQDMDHENMFWYRQDPGLGLRLIYFSYDVKMKEKGDIPEGYSVSREKKERFSLILESASTNQTSMYLCASSRNTEQYFGPGTRLTVT.

This chain links TRBV30 with TRBJ1-3, with D possibly being TRBD1 (5 bases). V lost 1 base, J lost 4 bases, and 14 bases lay in between. The germline V gene encodes CDR1 GTSNPN and CDR2 SVGIG (reference sequence). The CDR3 contains 15 residues. CDR3 in amino acids: CAWSAGLGLGNTIYF. As DNA, the CDR3 is TGTGCCTGGAGTGCGGGATTGGGACTCGGAAACACCATATATTTT.

The genes are TRBV28 and TRBJ1-1, with D perhaps matching TRBD1 (5 bases). V lost 5 bases, J lost 4 bases, and 14 bases lay in between. The CDR3 extends over 14 amino acids. The germline CDR1 and CDR2 sequences are MDHEN and SYDVKM. The DNA of the CDR3 is TGTGCCAGCAGTCCTTACCGGGGCATCACTGAAGCTTTCTTT. This gives the protein CASSPYRGITEAFF.

This chain connects TRBV7-8 to TRBJ2-3; D call uncertain. The CDR3 has 16 amino acids. Germline V CDR1 and CDR2: SGHVS, FQNEAQ. Trimming took 2 bases from V and 0 from J, leaving 12 bases between them. Written as DNA, the CDR3 is TGTGCCAGCAGCTTAAATTCGGGTGGTAGCACAGATACGCAGTATTTT. Translation: CASSLNSGGSTDTQYF.

This chain connects TRBV7-2 to TRBJ2-1; weak D call: TRBD2 (5 bases). Per the germline V gene, CDR1 is SGHTA and CDR2 is FQGNSA. There are 15 residues in the CDR3. V lost 1 base and J lost 7, with 14 bases in between. Here the CDR3 reads CASSLDGGYRNEQFF. The CDR3 bases are TGTGCCAGCAGCTTAGACGGCGGGTATCGAAATGAGCAGTTCTTC. The complete variable domain, with remaining parts taken from reference TRBV7-2 and TRBJ2-1, reads GAGVSQSPSNKVTEKGKDVELRCDPISGHTALYWYRQSLGQGLEFLIYFQGNSAPDKSGLPSDRFSAERTGGSVSTLTIQRTQQEDSAVYLCASSLDGGYRNEQFFGPGTRLTVL.

The chain has TRBV2 and TRBJ1-2; D gene ambiguous. Trimming shortened V by 6 bases and J by 7 bases, and 12 bases separated the two germline ends. The V gene's germline CDR1 is SNHLY and CDR2 FYNNEI. This CDR3 is 12 amino acids long. CDR3 coding DNA: TGTGCCAGCAGCATGGAGACCAGTGGCTACACCTTC. Its translation is CASSMETSGYTF.

The rearrangement uses TRBV5-8 and TRBJ2-6; TRBD1 aligns across 9 bases. The CDR3 loop spans 18 amino acids. CDR1 and CDR2 from the germline V gene are SGHTS and YDEGEE. Trimming at V came to 4 bases and at J to 0 bases, leaving 8 bases not matched to a gene. The chain's CDR3 is CASSLTGQGNSGANVLTF. The CDR3 DNA follows: TGTGCCAGCAGCCTGACGGGACAGGGCAACTCTGGGGCCAACGTCCTGACTTTC.

The chain carries TRBV5-4 and TRBJ2-3; TRBD2 agrees at 8 bases. The length of the CDR3 is 14 residues. Germline trimming cut 4 bases from V and 3 bases from J; bases unmatched to any gene: 4. Germline V gene lookup returns CDR1 SGHNT and CDR2 YYREEE (reference sequence). The DNA for the CDR3 is TGTGCCAGCAGCACGGGACTAGGGACAGATACGCAGTATTTT. Its protein is CASSTGLGTDTQYF.

This clone was seen only once. The gene calls are TRBV5-6 and TRBJ2-7, with D perhaps matching TRBD1 or TRBD2 (6 bases each). The CDR3 is made up of 12 amino acids. Germline lookup yields CDR1 SGHDT and CDR2 YYEEEE. Trimming took off 8 bases at V and 5 bases at J, with 14 bases between the two ends. The CDR3 here is CASWGASDEQYF. The CDR3 DNA reads as TGTGCCAGTTGGGGGGCTAGCGACGAGCAGTACTTC.

The chain combines TRBV5-1 with TRBJ2-5, with D possibly TRBD1 on 6 matching bases. Looked up from germline, CDR1 is SGHRS and CDR2 is YFSETQ. The CDR3 covers 14 residues. V was pared by 4 bases and J by 4 bases, with 14 bases between. The CDR3 sequence is CASSPALGGETQYF. The DNA of the CDR3 is TGCGCCAGCAGCCCCGCCTTAGGGGGAGAGACCCAGTACTTC.

The chain has TRBV27 and TRBJ1-2; TRBD1 matches at 9 bases. The trim removed 3 bases at V and 3 bases at J, leaving 2 bases unmatched. CDR1 and CDR2 from the germline V gene are MNHEY and SMNVEV (reference sequence). This CDR3 is built from 14 residues. The CDR3 bases are TGTGCCAGCAGTTTTCGACAGGGGGACTATGGCTACACCTTC. Protein sequence: CASSFRQGDYGYTF.

This chain uses TRBV7-2 with TRBJ2-7, with 9 bases fitting TRBD1. CDR1 is SGHTA and CDR2 is FQGNSA in the germline V gene. V lost 2 bases to trimming and J lost 6 bases; unmatched junction nucleotides: 5. This CDR3 has 14 residues. CDR3 in DNA: TGTGCCAGCAGCTTATTTTGGACAGGGGTCGAGCAGTACTTC. Protein sequence: CASSLFWTGVEQYF.